The 11 T cell receptor beta chains below all came from one sample that was sequenced in a study of post-analysis software for immune sequencing data. Regarding the study as a whole: Four or five TRBV segments (TRBV5-6, TRBV5-1 and TRBV20-1 among them) occurred more frequently in patients than in controls.

cDNA libraries for TCR beta contained unique molecular identifiers. TCRdb re-derived calls from the PCR reads in MiXCR, one entry per CDR3 protein. In the table there are over 700,000 distinct CDR3 sequences, about 32% of which are singletons. No antigens are known for them. Input material: blood. The receptors shown here come from a girl aged 5-17 years with multiple sclerosis.

V and J are TRBV27 and TRBJ2-7; perhaps TRBD2 as D (6 bases). Germline assignment: CDR1 MNHEY and CDR2 SMNVEV (reference sequence). The germline V and J ends were trimmed by 3 bases and 2 bases, with 14 bases remaining between them. The CDR3 spans 15 residues. CDR3 sequence: CASSLVGGMTYEQYF. DNA of the CDR3: TGTGCCAGCAGTTTGGTCGGGGGTATGACCTACGAGCAGTACTTC.

J is TRBJ2-7 and V is TRBV20-1, with D unresolved. Germline loops: CDR1 DFQATT, CDR2 SNEGSKA (reference sequence). V lost 6 bases to trimming and J lost 1 base, with 10 bases between them. This CDR3 has 12 amino acids. In DNA, the CDR3 is TGCAGTGCATTAGACGTATCCTACGAGCAGTACTTC. It encodes CSALDVSYEQYF.

This clonotype appeared a few times. The genes are TRBV27 and TRBJ2-1, with a tentative D call TRBD1 (5 bases). The V gene lost 0 bases and the J gene lost 6 bases, with 12 bases spanning the gap. The CDR3 is 15 residues long. Germline values: CDR1 MNHEY, CDR2 SMNVEV (reference sequence). The CDR3 region is CASSLSRTGPNEQFF. The DNA for the CDR3 is TGTGCCAGCAGTTTATCCCGAACAGGACCCAATGAGCAGTTCTTC.

This clonotype has just a few counts. The J gene is TRBJ1-4, the V gene TRBV14; D ambiguous. CDR3 size: 12 residues. Germline V gene lookup returns CDR1 SGHDN and CDR2 FVKESK. Trimming took 8 bases from V and 5 from J, leaving 9 bases between them. As DNA, the CDR3 is TGTGCCAGCCGGCAGAAGAATGAAAAACTGTTTTTT. Its protein product is CASRQKNEKLFF.

The J gene is TRBJ1-2, the V gene TRBV7-9; D is uncertain. The CDR3 contains 13 residues. Trimming shortened V by 0 bases and J by 4 bases, and 6 bases separated the two germline ends. CDR1 and CDR2 from the germline V gene are SEHNR and FQNEAQ (reference sequence). The CDR3 bases are TGTGCCAGCAGCTTAGCCGAATCCTATGGCTACACCTTC. This encodes CASSLAESYGYTF.

This clonotype was counted between two and nine times. The CDR3 here is CASSYSTGRPQHF. The CDR3 DNA reads as TGTGCCAGCAGTTACTCGACCGGTAGGCCCCAGCATTTT. The chain carries TRBV6-5 and TRBJ1-5; D unclear. The CDR3 sequence is 13 residues long. V gave up 0 bases and J gave up 9 bases, with 9 bases separating them. The germline CDR1 and CDR2 sequences are MNHEY and SVGAGI.

There are a few counts of this clonotype. The chain joins TRBV24-1 to TRBJ2-5; 9 bases map to TRBD2. Per germline, CDR1 KGHDR and CDR2 SFDVKD. The CDR3 runs 13 residues. V lost 3 bases, J lost 8 bases, and 3 bases stayed unmatched. CDR3 amino acids: CATSDDSGRTQYF. The CDR3 nucleotides are TGTGCCACCAGTGATGATAGCGGGAGAACCCAGTACTTC.

The J gene is TRBJ2-1, the V gene TRBV7-2, with 7 bases aligning to TRBD2. The CDR3 sequence is 16 residues long. V was clipped by 5 bases and J by 9 bases; unmatched bases: 16. Germline lookup yields CDR1 SGHTA and CDR2 FQGNSA. CDR3 in amino acids: CASSPRWGGSAGEQFF. In DNA form, the CDR3 reads TGTGCCAGCAGCCCCCGGTGGGGCGGGAGCGCCGGTGAGCAGTTCTTC.

On this clonotype itself: This may arise from a read error, as a much more abundant clone is one base away. This chain joins TRBV20-1 and TRBJ1-2; D is perhaps TRBD1 (6 bases). Germline CDR1 and CDR2: DFQATT and SNEGSKA (reference sequence). V shed 7 bases and J shed 0 bases, with 9 bases lying between them. The CDR3 runs to 12 residues. CDR3 in amino acids: CSVWTANYGYTF. The CDR3 DNA reads TGCAGTGTTTGGACAGCTAACTATGGCTACACCTTC.

This clonotype was observed a few times. The chain has TRBV12-3 or TRBV12-4 and TRBJ2-3, with D tentatively TRBD2 (6 bases). This CDR3 spans 15 amino acids. V was trimmed by 5 bases and J by 4 bases, leaving 16 bases between them. The CDR3 reads CASSLAGGIADTQYF. The DNA of the CDR3 is TGTGCCAGCAGTCTTGCCGGAGGGATCGCAGATACGCAGTATTTT.

The chain carries TRBV4-3 and TRBJ2-4; TRBD2 might be the D (7 bases). The CDR3 has 14 amino acids. Trimming cost V 0 bases and J 9 bases, with 12 bases left between them. CDR1 LGHNA and CDR2 YSLEER come from the germline V gene. CDR3 amino acids: CASSQDLRGGIQYF. The CDR3 bases are TGCGCCAGCAGCCAAGATCTGAGGGGGGGCATTCAGTACTTC.